This T cell receptor (beta chain) was recorded in a study of CD8 T cells in ankylosing spondylitis (dated by TCRdb to between 2016 and 2019). For the study in its entirety: The study set out to find disease-linked TCR variants by profiling T cell receptor beta repertoires in ankylosing spondylitis patients and healthy donors. The full study cohort comprised around 23 ankylosing spondylitis patients and 85 to 120 healthy donors. Samples of peripheral blood were taken, and for ankylosing spondylitis patients, synovial fluid was collected as well. Overall study outcomes, separate from this receptor: Some motif variants were previously reported in synovial fluid and blood of reactive arthritis patients, suggesting common disease-initiation mechanisms. A CD8+ phenotype was shown by the disease-linked clones, which were found at relatively low frequencies in peripheral blood. Blood from ankylosing spondylitis patients appeared to be characterized by a TCR beta motif made up of 8 or 9 highly homologous amino acid variants. Significant enrichment of the disease-linked clones was reported in matched synovial fluid samples from ankylosing spondylitis patients.

Data came from an Illumina HiSeq 2500. TCR beta libraries were prepared by quantitative 5'-RACE with molecular barcodes. As for the original processing: A new computational method, built on a probabilistic model of VDJ rearrangement, was used to identify disease-linked TCR variants. The public reads were reprocessed in TCRdb via fastp at Q25 and MiXCR, keeping in-frame beta chains. Rows with a matching CDR3 protein are joined into one entry that keeps the most common DNA and genes. TCRdb, rather than the study authors, made the V and J calls. The sample profile shows about 450,000 distinct CDR3 sequences; roughly 27% of them were found once. 0.75% to 0.9% of the sample belongs to the ten largest clones. The CDR3 contains 13 residues, cysteine and phenylalanine counted. Just CDR3 DNA is preserved here, 39 bases in frame from base 1. V and J lose 1 base and 10 bases, and a span of 11 bases separates them. For CDR1 and CDR2, the germline V gene (reference sequence) lists LNHNV and YYDKDF.

This clonotype has a handful of counts. The target of this receptor is not known. No much larger clone is present one base from it, and per-base qualities are unavailable. This chain is built from TRBV15 and TRBJ1-3; confidence is insufficient to name the D gene. Sequencing input: blood, either unsorted or a sorted T cell fraction (not recorded which). The clonotype comes from a male donor with ankylosing spondylitis. This receptor carries the CDR3 CATSRARMGTIYF. The nucleotide sequence is TGTGCCACCAGCAGAGCCCGGATGGGAACCATATATTTT.